This T cell receptor (beta chain) was identified during a study of blood T cell repertoires in COVID-19. Study summary: The United States, Italy and Spain provided the acute and convalescent COVID-19 samples. Nucleic acid was either cDNA or gDNA, and it came from T cells, B-cell-depleted T cells, or PBMCs.

Study processing details: Amplifying reference gene primers gave estimates of nucleated cell counts. Here immunoSEQ multiplex PCR was the method, and the copy in TCRdb shows in-frame clones only, minus some. V and J calls and clone size are as listed in that table; D and trimming were resolved from the DNA. The sample has some 130,000 clones, 70% to 90% seen once. The germline V and J ends were trimmed by 1 base and 1 base, with 14 bases remaining between them. Per the germline V gene, CDR1 is LGHNA and CDR2 is YNFKEQ. The CDR3 is 16 residues long. The TCR originated in a woman aged 50 to 60 who had recovered from COVID-19. This chain joins TRBV4-2 and TRBJ2-7; D is possibly TRBD1 (6 bases). The material sequenced was peripheral blood. The CDR3: CASSQGTGRTSYEQYF. The CDR3 DNA follows: TGTGCCAGCAGCCAAGGCACAGGGCGAACATCCTACGAGCAGTACTTC.